This TCR beta chain was retrieved from a study of T cell changes during pregnancy in multiple sclerosis (dated by TCRdb to the late 2010s). Regarding the research as a whole: The study examined how the T cell repertoire changed over the course of pregnancy in women with multiple sclerosis.

Library construction relied on the immunoSEQ multiplex PCR assay. TCRdb took this table from immuneACCESS and kept in-frame rearrangements with V and J called. Such tables lack part of the clones; where checked against another copy, unresolved V genes explain under half of the gap, and the rest is unexplained. The sample profile shows roughly 70,000 clones; over 75% of them were found once. Clones ranked in the top ten supply approximately 1.5% of the sample. A distance of 15 bases separates the germline ends of V and J, which lose 5 bases and 4 bases respectively. The CDR3, from cysteine to phenylalanine, totals 14 residues. Just the 42-base CDR3 DNA is kept, in frame starting at base 1. Based on the germline V gene, the CDR1 and CDR2 sequences are SGHTS and YDEGEE. Comment on this clone: Its antigen is still unknown. No much larger clone exists at a distance of one base, and base qualities are not known.

The rearrangement joined TRBV5-8 to TRBJ1-1, with TRBD1 tentatively as D gene (6 bases match). The sequence came from a female donor with multiple sclerosis, enrolled in a pregnancy study. The sequences come from peripheral blood, collected in the third trimester of pregnancy. The CDR3 is CASRNRAFSTEAFF. The sequenced DNA: TGTGCCAGCAGGAACAGGGCCTTTTCCACTGAAGCTTTCTTT.